The sequence of this T cell receptor (beta chain) was determined in a study of siplizumab effects on memory and regulatory T cells. Data came from immunoSEQ multiplex PCR; TCRdb stores just in-frame clones and leaves some out. The table lists over 45,000 clones, over 95% of them singletons. General observations from the study: Naive or memory phenotype assignment was not possible for roughly 75-96% of proliferating CD4+ or CD8+ clones.

TEMRA, effector memory, memory and naive subsets, all unstimulated, were sequenced in three donor pairs. On this clone: Its matching antigen is unknown.

Sequencing was carried out using naive CD8+ T cells sorted from blood. The source of this sequence is a human donor in good health.

The CDR3 DNA sequence: TGCGCCAGCAGCCCTGAGGGACTGAGCTCCTACAATGAGCAGTTCTTC. Residues: CASSPEGLSSYNEQFF. V and J are TRBV5-1 and TRBJ2-1; maybe TRBD2 (6 bases). Germline V CDR1 and CDR2: SGHRS, YFSETQ. The CDR3 covers 16 residues. The V end was cut by 4 bases, the J end by 0 bases, with 14 bases between.